Below are 27 T cell receptor beta chains sequenced from a single sample in a study of blood T cells in healthy people across ages. A sample-barcoded 5' primer and a J-beta primer mix were used in a second PCR of about 7 to 12 cycles. A single record per CDR3 protein comes from TCRdb applying MiXCR to the 5' RACE reads. The repertoire includes some 900,000 distinct CDR3 sequences, roughly 52% of them detected once, and over 10% sits in the top ten. The sequenced sample consisted of blood. These receptors were taken from a man younger than 45 in good health.

This clonotype occurred a few times. CDR3 in amino acids: CASSQFPGLRTDTQYF. CDR3 nucleotide sequence: TGTGCCAGCAGCCAGTTCCCAGGGCTACGCACAGATACGCAGTATTTT. The V and J genes are TRBV3-1 and TRBJ2-3; TRBD1 is a possible D gene (5 bases). V lost 3 bases and J lost 1, with 14 bases in between. The CDR3 covers 16 residues. The V gene's germline CDR1 is LGHDT and CDR2 YNNKEL (reference sequence).

V usage is TRBV6-4 and J usage is TRBJ2-3; possibly TRBD1 for D (5 bases). Trimming removed 5 bases from V and 0 bases from J, with 12 bases in between. CDR3 length equals 15 residues. Per the germline V gene, CDR1 is MRHNA and CDR2 is SNTAGT. The CDR3 loop is CASSPGHFSTDTQYF. The DNA for the CDR3 is TGTGCCAGCAGTCCAGGACATTTTAGCACAGATACGCAGTATTTT.

The chain joins TRBV7-9 to TRBJ1-4, with TRBD1 matching over 7 bases. CDR3 size: 16 residues. Germline CDR1 reads SEHNR; CDR2 reads FQNEAQ (reference sequence). Trimming cost V 5 bases and J 6 bases; bases outside gene matches: 12. CDR3 sequence (DNA): TGTGCCAGCAGCACCAGTATATCAGGGGGAGATGAAAAACTGTTTTTT. The encoded protein is CASSTSISGGDEKLFF.

This sequence joins TRBV4-1 and TRBJ2-1, with TRBD2 matching over 8 bases. The length of the CDR3 is 17 residues. CDR1 and CDR2 (germline): MGHRA, YSYEKL. Trimming removed 1 base from V and 0 bases from J; junction bases left unmatched: 5. CDR3 amino acids: CASSQGGAGVSYNEQFF. The CDR3 DNA reads TGCGCCAGCAGCCAAGGTGGAGCGGGGGTCTCCTACAATGAGCAGTTCTTC.

A few counts support this clonotype. In DNA, the CDR3 is TGTGCCAGCAGTTTTAGTACGGCGGGGAGTTACAATGAGCAGTTCTTC. This translates into CASSFSTAGSYNEQFF. The rearrangement uses TRBV27 and TRBJ2-1; maybe TRBD2 (6 bases). Trimming shortened V by 3 bases and J by 4 bases, and 16 bases separated the two germline ends. CDR3 length: 16 amino acids. Germline loops: CDR1 MNHEY, CDR2 SMNVEV (reference sequence).

The chain employs TRBV7-2 and TRBJ2-1, with D unresolved. The J call is uncertain, as TRBJ2-7 better fits the DNA end. This CDR3 contains 14 residues. CDR1 is SGHTA, CDR2 FQGNSA, per germline. CDR3 sequence (DNA): TGTGCCAGCAGCGGGCGACCGGTTTTGGGCGAGCAGTACTTC. Protein sequence: CASSGRPVLGEQYF.

The gene calls are TRBV28 and TRBJ2-5, with TRBD2 matching over 7 bases. Near its end, the DNA agrees better with TRBJ2-7, so the J call may be wrong. The CDR3 has 13 residues. Per germline, CDR1 MDHEN and CDR2 SYDVKM. The CDR3: CASSLRGGFEQYF. The DNA of the CDR3 is TGTGCCAGCAGTTTACGGGGAGGGTTCGAGCAGTACTTC.

This clonotype has a handful of counts. J is TRBJ2-5 and V is TRBV20-1, with 7 bases lining up with TRBD2. CDR1 is DFQATT, CDR2 SNEGSKA, per germline (reference sequence). The CDR3 sequence is 13 residues long. Losses at the gene ends were 6 bases for V and 1 base for J; bases not matched to a gene: 5. CDR3 protein: CSAGAGIQETQYF. As DNA, the CDR3 is TGCAGTGCAGGAGCGGGAATCCAAGAGACCCAGTACTTC.

This chain links TRBV20-1 with TRBJ2-1; a possible D gene is TRBD2 (6 bases). V was shortened by 5 bases and J by 5 bases, with 22 bases between the two germline ends. Germline V gives CDR1 DFQATT, CDR2 SNEGSKA (reference sequence). CDR3 length: 16 amino acids. The CDR3: CSARGSAGKLDNEQFF. In nucleotides, the CDR3 is TGCAGTGCTCGCGGGTCGGCGGGGAAATTGGACAATGAGCAGTTCTTC.

This clonotype was seen repeatedly, ten times or more. V and J are TRBV4-1 and TRBJ2-7, with D perhaps TRBD1 or TRBD2 (6 bases each). This CDR3 has 15 residues. Trimming took off 6 bases at V and 3 bases at J, with 18 bases between the two ends. Germline CDR1 is MGHRA and CDR2 is YSYEKL. The CDR3 nucleotides are TGCGCCAGCAGTCAGAGTGGGGGGCAGAACTACGAGCAGTACTTC. This encodes CASSQSGGQNYEQYF.

This clonotype has just a few counts. The gene calls are TRBV28 and TRBJ2-7; 9 bases are shared with TRBD1. J was trimmed by 5 bases and V by 7 bases; bases with no gene match: 15. Germline V gives CDR1 MDHEN, CDR2 SYDVKM. This CDR3 is built from 16 residues. The CDR3 DNA is TGTGCCAGCATCCTGACCCCGGACAGGGGAAAAGACGAGCAGTACTTC. Protein product: CASILTPDRGKDEQYF.

This chain joins TRBV28 and TRBJ1-2; TRBD1 is a possible D gene (5 bases). Germline-derived CDR1 and CDR2 are MDHEN and SYDVKM. V lost 3 bases, J lost 7 bases, and 21 bases lay in between. CDR3 size: 16 residues. The CDR3 nucleotides are TGTGCCAGCAGTTTTGACGCCTCCGGCAGGGCCCTTGGCTACACCTTC. Protein sequence: CASSFDASGRALGYTF.

The chain has TRBV7-2 and TRBJ1-1; D not resolved. Germline-derived CDR1 and CDR2 are SGHTA and FQGNSA. The V end lost 2 bases, the J end lost 0 bases, and 4 bases lay between the germline ends. The CDR3 loop spans 13 amino acids. CDR3 sequence reads: CASSLPMNTEAFF. The CDR3 DNA is TGTGCCAGCAGCTTACCTATGAACACTGAAGCTTTCTTT.

This clonotype was found a few times. The chain uses TRBV7-2 and TRBJ1-2; D may be TRBD1 (6 bases). This CDR3 is 15 amino acids long. Trimming pared 4 bases from V and 8 bases from J, leaving 20 bases between. CDR1 and CDR2 from the germline V gene are SGHTA and FQGNSA. The CDR3: CASSSMGARVGGYTF. Here the CDR3 DNA reads TGTGCCAGCAGCTCTATGGGGGCGCGGGTCGGAGGCTACACCTTC.

This clonotype has more than one count but fewer than ten. The chain recombines TRBV18 with TRBJ2-7; either TRBD1 or TRBD2 may supply D (5 bases each). CDR3 size: 14 residues. CDR1 and CDR2 from the germline V gene are KGHSH and LQKENI. The ends were cut back, 6 bases at V and 2 bases at J, with 14 bases in the middle. This CDR3 is CASSAGTETYEQYF. The CDR3 bases are TGTGCCAGCTCGGCCGGGACGGAGACCTACGAGCAGTACTTC.

The CDR3 DNA reads TGTGCCAGCAGCTTAAAGGGACACCAAATTTACGAGCAGTACTTC. It encodes CASSLKGHQIYEQYF. The genes are TRBV13 and TRBJ2-5; TRBD1 might be the D (6 bases). The J call may be wrong; the DNA end is better matched by TRBJ2-7. Germline V CDR1 and CDR2: PRHDT, FYEKMQ (reference sequence). CDR3 length equals 15 residues.

The chain combines TRBV7-2 with TRBJ1-2, with TRBD1 identical over 11 bases. This CDR3 contains 15 residues. Germline V gives CDR1 SGHTA, CDR2 FQGNSA. The V gene end was trimmed by 0 bases and the J gene end by 7 bases; junction bases not matched to a gene: 4. The CDR3 is CASSLADRGRSGYTF. CDR3 DNA sequence: TGTGCCAGCAGCTTAGCGGACAGGGGGCGCAGTGGCTACACCTTC.

The V gene is TRBV18, the J gene TRBJ2-7; TRBD1 aligns across 9 bases. V shed 6 bases and J 0 bases; nucleotides not matched to a gene: 9. Germline CDR1 is KGHSH and CDR2 is LQKENI. The CDR3 totals 16 residues. The CDR3 protein is CASSTTRDRASYEQYF. CDR3 DNA: TGTGCCAGCTCGACGACCCGGGACAGGGCCTCCTACGAGCAGTACTTC.

This sequence joins TRBV12-5 and TRBJ2-5, with 7 bases identical to TRBD1. Germline loops: CDR1 LGHNT, CDR2 FRNRAP. V trimming: 5 bases; J trimming: 1 base; junction bases outside the gene matches: 7. There are 15 residues in the CDR3. The CDR3: CASGPRDRFQETQYF. CDR3 in DNA: TGTGCTAGTGGTCCGAGGGACAGATTCCAAGAGACCCAGTACTTC.

This clonotype appeared a few times. This chain links TRBV5-6 with TRBJ2-2; 8 bases map to TRBD1. CDR1 and CDR2 (germline): SGHDT, YYEEEE. This CDR3 spans 16 amino acids. Trimming removed 4 bases from V and 5 bases from J; junction bases left unmatched: 10. CDR3 in DNA: TGTGCCAGCAGCCTTGGACAGGGAGCTTTTACCGGGGAGCTGTTTTTT. Translating gives CASSLGQGAFTGELFF.

This clonotype has a handful of counts. The V gene is TRBV4-2, the J gene TRBJ2-1; possibly TRBD2 for D (6 bases). The CDR3 runs to 14 residues. V was shortened by 1 base and J by 6 bases, with 10 bases between the two germline ends. The germline CDR1 and CDR2 sequences are LGHNA and YNFKEQ. This CDR3 reads CASSQAGRGNEQFF. In DNA form, the CDR3 reads TGTGCCAGCAGCCAAGCGGGGCGGGGCAATGAGCAGTTCTTC.

J is TRBJ2-5 and V is TRBV12-3 or TRBV12-4; D assignment may be TRBD1 or TRBD2 (5 bases each). The assigned J gene may be wrong: the sequence end matches TRBJ2-7 better. CDR3 length equals 12 residues. CDR3 in amino acids: CASSWGGREQYF. For the CDR3, the DNA is TGTGCCAGCAGTTGGGGCGGGCGCGAGCAGTACTTC.

The chain joins TRBV30 to TRBJ2-3; 7 bases are a match to TRBD2. Per the germline V gene, CDR1 is GTSNPN and CDR2 is SVGIG (reference sequence). There are 15 residues in the CDR3. J gave up 5 bases and V 0 bases, and 8 bases lay outside the gene matches. CDR3 DNA sequence: TGTGCCTGGAGTGTAACGAGACTAGCCCGAGATACGCAGTATTTT. It encodes CAWSVTRLARDTQYF.

The genes are TRBV12-3 or TRBV12-4 and TRBJ1-2, with 7 positions matching TRBD1. V shed 5 bases, J shed 0 bases, and the junction held 9 bases outside the gene matches. This CDR3 has 16 amino acids. CDR3 region: CASSRTGESPNYGYTF. CDR3 sequence (DNA): TGTGCCAGCAGTCGAACAGGGGAGTCCCCTAACTATGGCTACACCTTC.

The sample holds a few counts of this clonotype. CDR3 protein: CATRGLAGSYEQYF. The CDR3 DNA reads as TGTGCCACCCGAGGACTAGCGGGCTCCTACGAGCAGTACTTC. V and J are TRBV15 and TRBJ2-7; 11 bases fit TRBD2. The trim removed 8 bases at V and 0 bases at J, leaving 3 bases unmatched. Germline-derived CDR1 and CDR2 are LNHNV and YYDKDF (reference sequence). The CDR3 has 14 amino acids.

The chain uses TRBV20-1 and TRBJ2-7; no reliable D call. Germline V gene sequence: CDR1 DFQATT, CDR2 SNEGSKA (reference sequence). There are 13 residues in the CDR3. V lost 7 bases and J lost 0, with 13 bases in between. The chain's CDR3 is CSVGRRSSYEQYF. CDR3 bases: TGCAGTGTCGGAAGGCGCAGCTCCTACGAGCAGTACTTC.

The chain combines TRBV5-1 with TRBJ2-6; D uncertain. This CDR3 is built from 21 residues. V was shortened by 0 bases and J by 0 bases, with 22 bases between the two germline ends. The germline gives CDR1 SGHRS, CDR2 YFSETQ. This CDR3 is CASSLAVAVGSSDSGANVLTF. In nucleotides, the CDR3 is TGCGCCAGCAGCTTGGCCGTCGCAGTTGGCAGTTCCGACTCTGGGGCCAACGTCCTGACTTTC.